Sequencing of this T cell receptor (beta chain) was carried out in a study of blood T cells in healthy people across ages. Across the whole study: Capture via template switching afforded approximately one barcoded beta molecule per two T cells. General observations from the study: Donor CMV status, an unknown factor, possibly confounded changes in expanded clonotypes.

This CDR3 is built from 14 residues. This clonotype was counted a few times. Its target is not known. Sample-barcoded 5' priming and a J-beta primer mix drove a second PCR of about 6 to 12 cycles. Template switching added a 12-random-nucleotide identifier to every cDNA molecule. Each CDR3 protein is one row after TCRdb ran MiXCR on the 5' RACE reads. Of 1.5 million or so distinct CDR3 sequences listed, around 39% are singletons. The receptor was isolated from a woman aged 18-35 years in good health. Sequenced input: blood. V usage is TRBV21-1 and J usage is TRBJ2-1; TRBD2 reflects the table's D call only, with no check against the DNA. TRBV21-1 constitutes a pseudogene. CDR3 coding DNA: TGTGCCAGCATAGCGGGGGGTGCCCGCAATGAGCAGTTCTTC. It specifies CASIAGGARNEQFF.